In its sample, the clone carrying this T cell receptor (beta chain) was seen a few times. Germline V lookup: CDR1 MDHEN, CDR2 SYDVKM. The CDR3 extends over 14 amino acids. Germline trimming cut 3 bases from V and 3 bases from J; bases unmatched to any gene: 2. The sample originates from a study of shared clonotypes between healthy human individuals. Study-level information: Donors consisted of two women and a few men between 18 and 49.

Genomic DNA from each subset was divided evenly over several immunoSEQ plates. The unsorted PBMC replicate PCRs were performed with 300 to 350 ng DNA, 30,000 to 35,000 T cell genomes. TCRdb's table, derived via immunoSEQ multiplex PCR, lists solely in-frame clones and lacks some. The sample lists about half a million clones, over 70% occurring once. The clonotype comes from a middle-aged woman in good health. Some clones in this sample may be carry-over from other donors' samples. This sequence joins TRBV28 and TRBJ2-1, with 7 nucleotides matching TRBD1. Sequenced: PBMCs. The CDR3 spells CASSLGTDYNEQFF. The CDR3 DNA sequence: TGTGCCAGCAGTTTGGGGACAGACTACAATGAGCAGTTCTTC.